The present TCR beta chain was sequenced within a study of identical twins. Looked up from germline, CDR1 is SGHNT and CDR2 is YYREEE (reference sequence). Trimming pared 4 bases from V and 4 bases from J, leaving 24 bases between. This CDR3 spans 17 amino acids. Each CDR3 protein is one row after TCRdb ran MiXCR on the 5' RACE reads. Counted here are 500,000 or so distinct CDR3 sequences, less than 25% occurring once; the ten biggest clones make up 0.91%. These same records also appear under a second study, on T cells expressing NK-cell markers.

Material: CD4+ T cells sorted from blood. The chain recombines TRBV5-4 with TRBJ2-7; tentative D call: TRBD2 (7 bases). The sequence came from a woman between 18 and 29 years old in good health. CDR3 coding DNA: TGTGCCAGCAGCCCCCGGCCAGGGCGGGGGCTAAGATACGAGCAGTACTTC. It specifies CASSPRPGRGLRYEQYF.